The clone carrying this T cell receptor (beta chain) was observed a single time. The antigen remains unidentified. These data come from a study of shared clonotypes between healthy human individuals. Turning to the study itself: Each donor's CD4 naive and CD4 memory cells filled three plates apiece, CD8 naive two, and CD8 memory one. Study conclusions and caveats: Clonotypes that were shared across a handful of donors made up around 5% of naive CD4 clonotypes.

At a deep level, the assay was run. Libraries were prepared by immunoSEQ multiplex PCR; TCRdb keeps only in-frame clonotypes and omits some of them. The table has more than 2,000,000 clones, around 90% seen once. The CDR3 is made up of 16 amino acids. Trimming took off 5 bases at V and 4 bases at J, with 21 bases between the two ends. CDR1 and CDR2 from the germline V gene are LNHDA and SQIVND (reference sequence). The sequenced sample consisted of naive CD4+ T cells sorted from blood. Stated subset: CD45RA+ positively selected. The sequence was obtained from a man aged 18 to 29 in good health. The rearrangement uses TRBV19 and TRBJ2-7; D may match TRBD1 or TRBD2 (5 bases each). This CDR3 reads CASSPSGRGPPYEQYF. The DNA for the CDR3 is TGTGCCAGTAGTCCCTCGGGTCGGGGCCCACCGTACGAGCAGTACTTC.